A selection of T cell receptor beta chains follows, all from one sample in a study of control samples from healthy donors and cancer patients. TCRdb's copy holds only in-frame clones and misses some; the assay was immunoSEQ multiplex PCR. The sample lists 90,000 to 150,000 clones, roughly 92% occurring once. Material for sequencing was blood. All receptors come from a woman between 18 and 29 years old in good health. Both conserved end residues are part of each CDR3. The order of the fields is CDR3 DNA, CDR3 protein, CDR3 length, V gene, D gene, J gene, clone size. D genes are given only for firm matches. A row's size may be missing; if present it is once, few, many or a size class.

TGCGCCAGCAGCCGACAGGGGGCAAGTGTGGCTTTCTTT | CASSRQGASVAFF | 13 | TRBV4-3 | TRBD1 | TRBJ1-1 | -
TGTGCCATCAGTGAGGGCAGGGGACCGACCCAAGAGACCCAGTACTTC | CAISEGRGPTQETQYF | 16 | TRBV10-3 | - | TRBJ2-5 | -
TGTGCCAGCAGCCACCTAGCGGGAGGGTACGAGCAGTACTTC | CASSHLAGGYEQYF | 14 | TRBV4-2 | TRBD2 | TRBJ2-7 | -
TGTGCCAGCTCATTGGGCCCCGCTGACACCATATATTTT | CASSLGPADTIYF | 13 | TRBV18 | - | TRBJ1-3 | -
TGTGCCAGCAGCCCTTTTCGCGGGCGAGAGACCCAGTACTTC | CASSPFRGRETQYF | 14 | TRBV5-4 | - | TRBJ2-5 | -
TGTGCCAGCAGTTACTTGCGGAACACAGGGACGGCTGAAGCTTTCTTT | CASSYLRNTGTAEAFF | 16 | TRBV6-5 | - | TRBJ1-1 | -
TGTGCCAGCAGTTACGGTGGGCAGGGTGGGGTCGAGCAGTACTTC | CASSYGGQGGVEQYF | 15 | TRBV6-6 | - | TRBJ2-7 | once
TGCGCCAGCAGCTTGGATCCGAGCTCCTACGAGCAGTACTTC | CASSLDPSSYEQYF | 14 | TRBV5-1 | - | TRBJ2-7 | once
TGTGCCAGCAGCCTAAGGGGCGGCACCATATATTTT | CASSLRGGTIYF | 12 | TRBV7-2 | - | TRBJ1-3 | -
TGTGCCAGCAGTTACCCCCCGACCGAGCAGTACTTC | CASSYPPTEQYF | 12 | TRBV6-2/TRBV6-3 | - | TRBJ2-7 | -
TGTGCCAGTAGTATCGGTGACGGCCGCTTTAATCAGCCCCAGCATTTT | CASSIGDGRFNQPQHF | 16 | TRBV19 | - | TRBJ1-5 | -
TGCAGCGTTCTAGCGGGAGACTCGGAGACCCAGTACTTC | CSVLAGDSETQYF | 13 | TRBV29-1 | TRBD2 | TRBJ2-5 | -
TGCGCCAGCAGCTGGGACAACTACGAGCAGTACTTC | CASSWDNYEQYF | 12 | TRBV10-2 | - | TRBJ2-7 | -
TGTGCCAGCAGCTTAGAGGGACTAGCGGGAGACTACGAGCAGTACTTC | CASSLEGLAGDYEQYF | 16 | TRBV7-2 | TRBD2 | TRBJ2-7 | -
TGTGCCAGCAGCTCCGGACTAGTTTCCGGGGAGCTGTTTTTT | CASSSGLVSGELFF | 14 | TRBV7-3 | TRBD2 | TRBJ2-2 | -
TGCGCCAGCAGCCAAGATCTTGGGGGGGGGATCTCATCCCACAATGAGCAGTTCTTC | CASSQDLGGGISSHNEQFF | 19 | TRBV4-3 | TRBD2 | TRBJ2-1 | -
TGTGCCAGCAGCCTCGGGACTAGCGGGAGATTAGATACGCAGTATTTT | CASSLGTSGRLDTQYF | 16 | TRBV3-1/TRBV3-2 | TRBD2 | TRBJ2-3 | -
TGTGCCAGCCAAGATGCCCTTGAGGGGGCAAGGGGCTACACCTTC | CASQDALEGARGYTF | 15 | TRBV2 | TRBD1 | TRBJ1-2 | -
TGTGCCAGCAGCCGGGACAGCGGGCGGGAAACCTTC | CASSRDSGRETF | 12 | TRBV5-6 | TRBD1 | TRBJ1-2 | -
TGCAGCGTTGACCGTCGGACTAGCTCCTACAATGAGCAGTTCTTC | CSVDRRTSSYNEQFF | 15 | TRBV29-1 | TRBD2 | TRBJ2-1 | -
TGTGCCAGCAGCTTAATACAAGGGAGTAGCGGGAGGGGTAATGAGCAGTTCTTC | CASSLIQGSSGRGNEQFF | 18 | TRBV7-8 | TRBD2 | TRBJ2-1 | -
TGTGCCAGCACTCATCGAGCAGGGGGGACTGAAGCTTTCTTT | CASTHRAGGTEAFF | 14 | TRBV6-6 | TRBD1 | TRBJ1-1 | -
TGCAGTGCCGGGCTAAATGAAAAACTGTTTTTT | CSAGLNEKLFF | 11 | TRBV20-1 | - | TRBJ1-4 | -
TGTGCCAGCAGTCATAGAGAGACCCAGTACTTC | CASSHRETQYF | 11 | TRBV28 | - | TRBJ2-5 | -
TGTGCCAGCAGTTCCCTAGTAGGGACAGGCACAGATACGCAGTATTTT | CASSSLVGTGTDTQYF | 16 | TRBV6-2/TRBV6-3 | TRBD1 | TRBJ2-3 | -
TGTGCCAGCAGCCTTACCTACTACTACGAGCAGTACTTC | CASSLTYYYEQYF | 13 | TRBV3-1/TRBV3-2 | - | TRBJ2-7 | -
TGTGCCAGCAGCTTGGGGCAGGGCGACACCGGGGAGCTGTTTTTT | CASSLGQGDTGELFF | 15 | TRBV5-8 | - | TRBJ2-2 | -
TGTGCCAGCAGTAACATCGGGGTAGCGCAGTACTTC | CASSNIGVAQYF | 12 | TRBV6-5 | - | TRBJ2-7 | -